The rows below give T cell receptor beta chains drawn from one sample of a study of shared T cell receptors in the human thymus. Repertoires were generated with immunoSEQ multiplex PCR, while TCRdb's copy carries only in-frame clones and drops some. The sample has a few hundred thousand clones; 85% to 95% are singletons. Sequencing was done on a sample of thymocytes. The receptors stem from a human donor. The CDR3 runs from the conserved cysteine through the conserved F or W. A D gene is named only where the DNA matches it firmly.

j_call d_call v_call cdr3_aa cdr3_nt
TRBJ1-2 - TRBV4-1 CASSQDLGRPGGYTF TGCGCCAGCAGCCAAGATTTAGGCCGACCAGGGGGCTACACCTTC
TRBJ2-5 - TRBV7-6 CASSFLDNPETQYF TGTGCCAGCAGCTTTTTAGACAACCCAGAGACCCAGTACTTC
TRBJ1-2 TRBD1 TRBV5-1 CASSLGYTGGLRGSGYTF TGCGCCAGCAGCTTGGGGTACACAGGGGGCCTTCGAGGGAGTGGCTACACCTTC
TRBJ2-7 - TRBV5-5 CASTTTGFINEQYF TGTGCCAGCACCACCACAGGGTTTATCAACGAGCAGTACTTC
TRBJ2-7 - TRBV10-1 CASRNRTPPTYEQYF TGCGCCAGCAGAAACAGGACTCCGCCGACCTACGAGCAGTACTTC
TRBJ1-2 - TRBV25-1 CASSPGAGPVGYGYTF TGTGCCAGCTCACCGGGTGCGGGGCCCGTCGGCTATGGCTACACCTTC
TRBJ1-2 TRBD1 TRBV19 CASNTVRQGGGYTF TGTGCCAGTAATACGGTCAGACAGGGAGGAGGCTACACCTTC
TRBJ2-1 - TRBV28 CASSDQPEVKDEQFF TGTGCCAGCAGTGACCAGCCCGAAGTCAAGGATGAGCAGTTCTTC
TRBJ2-2 - TRBV7-3 CASSSRDTGELFF TGTGCCAGCAGCTCCCGCGACACCGGGGAGCTGTTTTTT
TRBJ2-1 - TRBV27 CASSLSDREDEQFF TGTGCCAGCAGTTTAAGCGACAGGGAGGATGAGCAGTTCTTC
TRBJ2-3 - TRBV7-6 CASSGRGRVTDTQYF TGTGCCAGCAGCGGGCGGGGCAGAGTAACAGATACGCAGTATTTT
TRBJ2-2 TRBD1 TRBV27 CASSSLGQGAQRFTGELFF TGTGCCAGCAGTTCTCTCGGACAGGGGGCGCAAAGGTTCACCGGGGAGCTGTTTTTT
TRBJ1-5 - TRBV5-4 CASSFRGGNQPQHF TGTGCCAGCAGCTTCCGCGGGGGCAATCAGCCCCAGCATTTT
TRBJ2-1 TRBD2 TRBV28 CASSSLAGGPNEQFF TGTGCCAGCAGTTCACTAGCGGGAGGGCCCAATGAGCAGTTCTTC
TRBJ2-1 TRBD2 TRBV7-9 CASSRTPTRLAGDISQFF TGTGCCAGCAGCCGAACCCCCACCAGACTAGCGGGAGATATTTCGCAGTTCTTC
TRBJ1-4 TRBD1 TRBV4-1 CASSQEVSGTDGKLFF TGCGCCAGCAGCCAAGAAGTATCCGGGACAGACGGAAAACTGTTTTTT
TRBJ2-2 - TRBV19 CASSITAPGELFF TGTGCCAGTAGTATTACGGCACCCGGGGAGCTGTTTTTT